Presented here are 22 T cell receptor beta chains from one specimen sequenced in a study of CXCR3-negative and CXCR3-positive naive CD8 T cells. The authors made the TRB cDNA libraries by 5' RACE using UMI labels. No DNA is given; TCRdb re-called the 5' RACE reads and lists each CDR3 protein once. The specimen's table records fewer than 90,000 distinct CDR3 sequences. Study observations and caveats: CXCR3-positive naive cells carried more hydrophobic TRB CDR3s than CXCR3-negative naive cells did.

Their antigen targets remain unknown. What was sequenced was naive CXCR3+ CD8+ T cells from blood. Described subset: CD45RO-CCR7+CD27+CD95- naive CD8+ T cells expressing CXCR3 (TNR3+). These receptors were taken from a human donor in good health. Some clones in this sample may be carry-over from other donors' samples.

The chain couples TRBV11-3 to TRBJ2-2; the TCRdb D gene call, TRBD2, has no DNA to confirm it. The CDR3 sequence is 15 residues long. Germline CDR1 and CDR2: SGHNT and YENEEA. The CDR3 protein is CASSLREGMTGELFF.

V usage is TRBV11-2 and J usage is TRBJ1-2; absent DNA, TCRdb's TRBD1 call cannot be checked. Germline CDR1 is SGHAT and CDR2 is FQNNGV. The CDR3 contains 16 residues. The CDR3 sequence: CASSPRADTASYGYTF.

The chain combines TRBV20-1 with TRBJ2-2; TCRdb picks TRBD1, but there is no DNA to check that call. The germline gives CDR1 DFQATT, CDR2 SNEGSKA (reference sequence). The CDR3 consists of 13 residues. The CDR3 is CSAAGPNTGELFF.

The rearrangement joins TRBV25-1 to TRBJ2-2; there is no DNA to check the TCRdb D call of TRBD2. The CDR3 runs 19 residues. Germline CDR1 MGHDK, CDR2 SYGVNS. The CDR3 spells CASSEYFGLPSGTAGELFF.

J is TRBJ2-7 and V is TRBV5-5. CDR3 length: 13 amino acids. CDR1 and CDR2 (germline): SGHKS, YYEKEE (reference sequence). CDR3 in amino acids: CASSLSSSYEQYF. Supplemented by reference TRBV5-5 and TRBJ2-7, the full variable domain reads DAGVTQSPTHLIKTRGQQVTLRCSPISGHKSVSWYQQVLGQGPQFIFQYYEKEERGRGNFPDRFSARQFPNYSSELNVNALLLGDSALYLCASSLSSSYEQYFGPGTRLTVT.

The chain recombines TRBV12-3 or TRBV12-4 with TRBJ1-1; the D call from TCRdb, TRBD1, cannot be confirmed without DNA. CDR3 length: 11 residues. CDR3 in amino acids: CASNRVTEAFF.

The chain is built from TRBV28 and TRBJ2-2; TCRdb selects TRBD2, and the lack of DNA leaves this call unchecked. The CDR3 runs to 17 residues. CDR1 MDHEN and CDR2 SYDVKM come from the germline V gene. The CDR3 here is CASSYATSGGDTGELFF.

CDR3 residues: CASSRDPYNEQFF. This chain joins TRBV9 and TRBJ2-1; TCRdb outputs TRBD1, but without DNA this stays unchecked. CDR1 is SGDLS and CDR2 is YYNGEE in the germline V gene. CDR3 size: 13 residues.

The genes are TRBV28 and TRBJ2-3; the D gene TCRdb calls, TRBD2, cannot be checked with no DNA. Germline V gene data show CDR1 as MDHEN and CDR2 as SYDVKM. The CDR3 totals 16 residues. The CDR3 sequence is CASSLRAGPRADTQYF.

The V and J genes are TRBV28 and TRBJ2-3; the D gene TCRdb calls, TRBD1, cannot be checked with no DNA. The CDR3 is 16 residues long. Germline V CDR1 and CDR2: MDHEN, SYDVKM. CDR3: CASSYSGTPTTDTQYF.

The rearrangement links TRBV11-2 to TRBJ2-7; TCRdb lists TRBD2, though no DNA is available to test this call. Germline lookup yields CDR1 SGHAT and CDR2 FQNNGV. The CDR3 consists of 14 residues. This CDR3 is CASTARGGAYEQYF.

The chain has TRBV5-1 and TRBJ2-5. There are 15 residues in the CDR3. Per germline, CDR1 SGHRS and CDR2 YFSETQ. CDR3 sequence: CASSLVQPLEETQYF.

The chain carries TRBV29-1 and TRBJ2-7; lacking DNA, the TRBD1 call made by TCRdb goes unchecked. There are 14 residues in the CDR3. In germline, CDR1 is SQVTM, CDR2 ANQGSEA. CDR3 residues: CSVPNEKGAYEQYF.

This rearrangement joins TRBV7-3 to TRBJ2-1; the TCRdb call, TRBD2, lacks DNA for checking. Per the germline V gene, CDR1 is SGHTA and CDR2 is FQGTGA. CDR3 length equals 14 residues. CDR3 region: CASSSSGDYNEQFF.

The chain recombines TRBV2 with TRBJ1-1. CDR3 length equals 13 residues. The germline V gene has CDR1 SNHLY and CDR2 FYNNEI. CDR3: CASSEGPNTEAFF.

V is TRBV12-3 or TRBV12-4 and J is TRBJ2-7; absent DNA, TCRdb's TRBD1 call cannot be checked. The CDR3 is 14 residues long. This chain's CDR3 is CASRPTGTAYEQYF.

The rearrangement links TRBV11-3 to TRBJ2-1; without DNA, the TCRdb call of TRBD2 cannot be checked. This CDR3 comprises 15 residues. CDR1 is SGHNT, CDR2 YENEEA, per germline. CDR3 protein: CASSLEAGGYNEQFF.

The V gene is TRBV7-9, the J gene TRBJ1-2. This CDR3 contains 15 residues. Germline V lookup: CDR1 SEHNR, CDR2 FQNEAQ (reference sequence). CDR3 region: CASSFALLANYGYTF. Full variable domain (remainder filled in from reference TRBV7-9 and TRBJ1-2): DTGVSQNPRHKITKRGQNVTFRCDPISEHNRLYWYRQTLGQGPEFLTYFQNEAQLEKSRLLSDRFSAERPKGSFSTLEIQRTEQGDSAMYLCASSFALLANYGYTFGSGTRLTVV.

This chain's CDR3 is CASSTHRDYLFDEQFF. The V gene is TRBV6-2 or TRBV6-3, the J gene TRBJ2-1; TCRdb picks TRBD2, but there is no DNA to check that call. The length of the CDR3 is 16 residues. Per germline, CDR1 MNHEY and CDR2 SVGEGT.

The chain couples TRBV6-5 to TRBJ2-2. This CDR3 region has 14 residues. CDR1 is MNHEY and CDR2 is SVGAGI in the germline V gene. Here the CDR3 reads CASSYSRYTGELFF.

V usage is TRBV19 and J usage is TRBJ2-6; TCRdb selects TRBD1, and the lack of DNA leaves this call unchecked. CDR3 size: 20 residues. Germline values: CDR1 LNHDA, CDR2 SQIVND (reference sequence). The chain's CDR3 is CASGFPETGELFSGANVLTF. Looking up the rest from reference TRBV19 and TRBJ2-6 gives the full variable domain: DGGITQSPKYLFRKEGQNVTLSCEQNLNHDAMYWYRQDPGQGLRLIYYSQIVNDFQKGDIAEGYSVSREKKESFPLTVTSAQKNPTAFYLCASGFPETGELFSGANVLTFGAGSRLTVL.

The CDR3 here is CSVEDNYEQYF. The chain is built from TRBV29-1 and TRBJ2-7. This CDR3 contains 11 residues. From germline, CDR1 is SQVTM and CDR2 ANQGSEA.